A single sample gave rise to the 31 T cell receptor beta chains below, sequenced in a study of regulatory T cells in long-lasting Graves disease. Arm-PCR of CDR3 regions with iRepertoire HTBI primers generated TCR beta libraries. TCRdb re-called the multiplex PCR reads through MiXCR, storing one row per CDR3 protein. Here the sample spans a few hundred thousand distinct CDR3 sequences, 23% being singletons. Time point meaning: persistent/refractory GD, antithyroid drugs over 5 years with positive TRAb. PBMCs provided the RNA from which the TCR library was made. The sequencing here drew on peripheral blood mononuclear cells (PBMCs), taken when the disease was refractory, from a patient treated with antithyroid drugs. All receptors derive from a female donor with Graves disease.

This clonotype was seen many times. This chain joins TRBV11-1 and TRBJ1-2; 8 bases fit TRBD1. Looked up from germline, CDR1 is SGHAT and CDR2 is FQDESV (reference sequence). The CDR3 has 15 amino acids. V was clipped by 6 bases and J by 6 bases; unmatched bases: 12. CDR3 in amino acids: CASSQRTGTGDGYTF. The CDR3 DNA reads TGTGCCAGCAGTCAACGGACCGGGACAGGAGATGGCTACACCTTC.

There are a few counts of this clonotype. This chain joins TRBV29-1 and TRBJ2-7; no firm D call. CDR1 is SQVTM, CDR2 ANQGSEA, per germline. The length of the CDR3 is 12 residues. The V end was cut by 4 bases, the J end by 2 bases, with 9 bases between. CDR3 protein: CSVGLSAYEQYF. The CDR3 nucleotides read TGCAGCGTTGGACTGTCAGCCTACGAGCAGTACTTC.

This clonotype has more than one count but fewer than ten. This rearrangement joins TRBV5-1 to TRBJ1-3; no clear D gene. The CDR3 length is 16 residues. Trimming removed 4 bases from V and 1 base from J, with 15 bases in between. Germline V gene sequence: CDR1 SGHRS, CDR2 YFSETQ. The CDR3 is CASSREQPLSGNTIYF. In nucleotides, the CDR3 is TGCGCCAGCAGCCGAGAACAGCCACTATCTGGAAACACCATATATTTT. Combining the CDR3 with reference TRBV5-1 and TRBJ1-3 gives the whole variable domain KAGVTQTPRYLIKTRGQQVTLSCSPISGHRSVSWYQQTPGQGLQFLFEYFSETQRNKGNFPGRFSGRQFSNSRSEMNVSTLELGDSALYLCASSREQPLSGNTIYFGEGSWLTVV.

This rearrangement joins TRBV5-4 to TRBJ1-3; weak D call: TRBD1 (5 bases). Per germline, CDR1 SGHNT and CDR2 YYREEE (reference sequence). This CDR3 has 15 amino acids. The V end was cut by 1 base, the J end by 0 bases, with 8 bases between. The CDR3 protein is CASSLWGYSGNTIYF. The CDR3 DNA sequence: TGTGCCAGCAGCTTGTGGGGCTACTCTGGAAACACCATATATTTT.

In its sample, this clonotype was seen a few times. The rearrangement links TRBV5-1 to TRBJ2-7, with TRBD2 matching 7 bases. The CDR3 covers 15 residues. V lost 4 bases and J lost 7; bases outside the gene matches: 14. Germline CDR1 is SGHRS and CDR2 is YFSETQ. DNA for the CDR3: TGCGCCAGCAGCCACGGTACGGCGGGAGAGCGGGAGCAGTACTTC. This translates into CASSHGTAGEREQYF.

The rearrangement links TRBV4-2 to TRBJ2-7, with TRBD2 identical over 10 bases. Germline CDR1 reads LGHNA; CDR2 reads YNFKEQ. V lost 6 bases and J lost 5; bases outside the gene matches: 10. The CDR3 has 15 amino acids. The CDR3 coding sequence is TGTGCCAGCAGGGGAACTAGCGGGACGTGGGACGAGCAGTACTTC. Its protein product is CASRGTSGTWDEQYF.

This clonotype was observed at least ten times. V is TRBV19 and J is TRBJ2-7, with 9 nucleotides matching TRBD2. J was trimmed by 4 bases and V by 6 bases; bases with no gene match: 10. Germline values: CDR1 LNHDA, CDR2 SQIVND (reference sequence). This CDR3 has 15 residues. CDR3 loop: CASRMTGTSSYEQYF. CDR3 bases: TGTGCCAGTAGAATGACCGGGACTAGCAGTTACGAGCAGTACTTC.

CDR3 residues: CSARDTQGYSNQPQHF. The DNA for the CDR3 is TGCAGTGCTAGAGATACACAAGGTTATAGCAATCAGCCCCAGCATTTT. The rearrangement links TRBV20-1 to TRBJ1-5; D remains ambiguous. This CDR3 is 16 amino acids long. Germline lookup yields CDR1 DFQATT and CDR2 SNEGSKA (reference sequence). The germline V and J ends were trimmed by 0 bases and 0 bases, with 12 bases remaining between them.

CDR3: CASSWLAGVPYEQYF. CDR3 DNA sequence: TGCGCCAGCAGCTGGTTAGCGGGAGTCCCCTACGAGCAGTACTTC. The chain recombines TRBV5-1 with TRBJ2-7; 9 bases line up with TRBD2. CDR1 SGHRS and CDR2 YFSETQ come from the germline V gene. V lost 3 bases to trimming and J lost 2 bases; unmatched junction nucleotides: 6. The CDR3 length is 15 residues.

This clonotype showed up many times. This chain uses TRBV11-2 with TRBJ1-2; 12 positions match TRBD1. The J segment lost 7 bases and the V segment lost 5 bases, leaving 8 bases of the junction unmatched. CDR1 SGHAT and CDR2 FQNNGV come from the germline V gene. The CDR3 is 15 residues long. The CDR3 sequence is CASSRSGTGGFGYTF. The CDR3 DNA is TGTGCCAGCAGCCGCTCCGGGACAGGGGGCTTTGGCTACACCTTC.

The sample holds a few counts of this clonotype. This chain uses TRBV11-1 with TRBJ2-3; D may be TRBD2 (5 bases). The CDR3 sequence is 16 residues long. V shed 1 base and J shed 0 bases, with 11 bases lying between them. Germline values: CDR1 SGHAT, CDR2 FQDESV (reference sequence). In DNA, the CDR3 is TGTGCCAGCAGCTTAGAGAGACTACTAAGCACAGATACGCAGTATTTT. The encoded protein is CASSLERLLSTDTQYF.

This clonotype turned up a few times. This sequence joins TRBV25-1 and TRBJ1-4, with D possibly being TRBD1 (5 bases). The germline gives CDR1 MGHDK, CDR2 SYGVNS. Trimming shortened V by 5 bases and J by 7 bases, and 14 bases separated the two germline ends. The CDR3 is 14 amino acids. The CDR3, as DNA: TGTGCCAGCAGTAGTAGGGGCAGGAGTGAAAAACTGTTTTTT. This translates into CASSSRGRSEKLFF. The full variable domain, in which reference TRBV25-1 and TRBJ1-4 provide the parts outside the CDR3, is EADIYQTPRYLVIGTGKKITLECSQTMGHDKMYWYQQDPGMELHLIHYSYGVNSTEKGDLSSESTVSRIRTEHFPLTLESARPSHTSQYLCASSSRGRSEKLFFGSGTQLSVL.

As concerns this clonotype: One end of the junction varies from germline; a read error may be responsible. CDR3 amino acids: CASSPTGTGQYGHTF. The DNA for the CDR3 is TGCGCCAGCAGCCCCACAGGGACAGGGCAGTATGGCCACACCTTC. The chain recombines TRBV4-3 with TRBJ1-2; 9 bases agree with TRBD1. The CDR3 loop spans 15 amino acids. Germline-derived CDR1 and CDR2 are LGHNA and YSLEER.

In its sample, this clonotype was seen many times. V usage is TRBV19 and J usage is TRBJ1-1; the D is unclear. From germline, CDR1 is LNHDA and CDR2 SQIVND (reference sequence). Trimming shortened V by 3 bases and J by 5 bases, and 16 bases separated the two germline ends. The length of the CDR3 is 15 residues. The CDR3, as DNA: TGTGCCAGTAGTATTAGCCCGGGGTCGATGACTGAAGCTTTCTTT. Protein: CASSISPGSMTEAFF.

This clonotype has a single count. The V call is TRBV5-1, the J call TRBJ2-4; no reliable D call. Trimming stripped 1 base from V and 8 bases from J, with 13 bases between. The CDR3 is made up of 14 amino acids. Looked up from germline, CDR1 is SGHRS and CDR2 is YFSETQ. The CDR3 sequence is CASSLITGRDIQYF. The DNA of the CDR3 is TGCGCCAGCAGCTTGATCACGGGTAGGGACATTCAGTACTTC.

This clonotype showed up just a few times. The chain is built from TRBV9 and TRBJ2-7; 8 bases fit TRBD2. Germline CDR1 SGDLS, CDR2 YYNGEE. After removal of 1 base from V and 4 bases from J, the junction contained 19 bases not matched to a gene. The CDR3 totals 19 residues. The CDR3 protein is CASSVTPPDRSGSEYEQYF. The CDR3 DNA is TGTGCCAGCAGCGTAACTCCCCCGGATCGGAGCGGGAGTGAATACGAGCAGTACTTC. Complete variable domain (other parts from reference TRBV9 and TRBJ2-7): DSGVTQTPKHLITATGQRVTLRCSPRSGDLSVYWYQQSLDQGLQFLIQYYNGEERAKGNILERFSAQQFPDLHSELNLSSLELGDSALYFCASSVTPPDRSGSEYEQYFGPGTRLTVT.

This clonotype came up many times. V usage is TRBV12-3 or TRBV12-4 and J usage is TRBJ2-7; 7 bases map to TRBD2. Germline trimming cut 5 bases from V and 2 bases from J; bases unmatched to any gene: 6. The CDR3 has 14 residues. CDR3 loop: CASSLGTTTYEQYF. The CDR3 bases are TGTGCCAGCAGTCTCGGGACTACGACCTACGAGCAGTACTTC.

This clonotype has a count of ten or more. This rearrangement joins TRBV15 to TRBJ1-5; no reliable D call. Germline CDR1 reads LNHNV; CDR2 reads YYDKDF (reference sequence). The CDR3 spans 13 residues. Trimming removed 0 bases at V and 6 bases at J, with 6 bases between. In DNA, the CDR3 is TGTGCCACCAGCAGAGACGGAAGTCAGCCCCAGCATTTT. Translated, it gives CATSRDGSQPQHF.

This clonotype was detected many times. The V call is TRBV20-1, the J call TRBJ2-2; D remains ambiguous. V was clipped by 2 bases and J by 3 bases, with 16 bases between them. CDR3 length: 16 residues. The germline V gene encodes CDR1 DFQATT and CDR2 SNEGSKA (reference sequence). CDR3 loop: CSARLVTREDTGELFF. Here the CDR3 DNA reads TGCAGTGCTAGACTCGTGACAAGGGAAGACACCGGGGAGCTGTTTTTT.

This clonotype was counted at least ten times. The CDR3 region has the DNA TGCAGCGTTGAAGATCGGCGGACTAGCGTAACTCAAGGGAACACCGGGGAGCTGTTTTTT. It is translated as CSVEDRRTSVTQGNTGELFF. This chain uses TRBV29-1 with TRBJ2-2, with 9 bases that match TRBD2. Trimming removed 0 bases from V and 1 base from J; junction bases left unmatched: 15. The CDR3 totals 20 residues. Germline V gene lookup returns CDR1 SQVTM and CDR2 ANQGSEA.

This clonotype turned up a few times. The chain recombines TRBV24-1 with TRBJ2-2, with 8 bases lining up with TRBD1. This CDR3 is 18 amino acids long. Trimming removed 4 bases from V and 4 bases from J; junction bases left unmatched: 13. Germline CDR1 is KGHDR and CDR2 is SFDVKD. In DNA form, the CDR3 reads TGTGCCACCAGTGAGCCGGGACAGGCATCTTTCTTCACCGGGGAGCTGTTTTTT. Protein product: CATSEPGQASFFTGELFF.

This clonotype was seen many times. The chain carries TRBV28 and TRBJ1-1; no firm D call. Trimming removed 6 bases at V and 2 bases at J, with 13 bases between. The CDR3 is 14 residues long. From germline, CDR1 is MDHEN and CDR2 SYDVKM. The CDR3 spells CASRVLQRNTEAFF. The CDR3 DNA sequence: TGTGCCAGCAGGGTGCTACAGCGTAACACTGAAGCTTTCTTT.

This clonotype was detected a few times. This chain uses TRBV7-8 with TRBJ1-2; TRBD1 matches 10 bases. With V trimmed by 5 bases and J by 7 bases, 7 bases remained unmatched. Germline-derived CDR1 and CDR2 are SGHVS and FQNEAQ. The CDR3 sequence is 14 residues long. The DNA of the CDR3 is TGTGCCAGCAGCCCAGCCGGGACAGGGGTTGGCTACACCTTC. It codes for CASSPAGTGVGYTF.

The chain recombines TRBV29-1 with TRBJ2-4, with a tentative D call TRBD2 (5 bases). The CDR3 runs to 15 residues. Germline-derived CDR1 and CDR2 are SQVTM and ANQGSEA. Trimming took off 5 bases at V and 1 base at J, with 15 bases between the two ends. CDR3 nucleotide sequence: TGCAGCGTTACGGTTACCCGGGGTGCCAAAAACATTCAGTACTTC. Its translation: CSVTVTRGAKNIQYF.

This clonotype appeared many times. CDR3 protein: CASAIYGQETQYF. The CDR3 DNA is TGTGCCAGCGCCATTTACGGTCAAGAGACCCAGTACTTC. The V gene is TRBV12-3 or TRBV12-4, the J gene TRBJ2-5, with no clear D. V was trimmed by 8 bases and J by 2 bases, leaving 12 bases between them. The CDR3 is made up of 13 amino acids.

This chain links TRBV6-2 or TRBV6-3 with TRBJ2-7, with 12 bases lining up with TRBD2. Germline V lookup: CDR1 MNHEY, CDR2 SVGEGT. The ends lost 7 bases at V and 4 bases at J; junction bases unmatched: 8. The CDR3 has 15 residues. CDR3 in DNA: TGTGCCAGCACCCCGAAGACTAGCGGGAGTTACGAGCAGTACTTC. Protein product: CASTPKTSGSYEQYF.

The gene calls are TRBV10-3 and TRBJ1-5; 9 positions match TRBD1. V lost 2 bases, J lost 7 bases, and 12 bases stayed unmatched. Germline V gene data show CDR1 as ENHRY and CDR2 as SYGVKD. The length of the CDR3 is 17 residues. The CDR3 nucleotides are TGTGCCATCAGTGAGGCAAGCCCGGGACAGGGACAACAGCCCCAGCATTTT. The encoded protein is CAISEASPGQGQQPQHF.

This clonotype appeared many times. CDR3 in DNA: TGTGCCAGCAGCCAAGCCGGGACAGGGCCGGGAGAGCAGTACTTC. Amino acids: CASSQAGTGPGEQYF. The rearrangement uses TRBV28 and TRBJ2-7, with 9 bases fitting TRBD1. Germline V gene data show CDR1 as MDHEN and CDR2 as SYDVKM. V lost 6 bases and J lost 7; bases outside the gene matches: 13. There are 15 residues in the CDR3.

This clonotype was detected only a few times. This chain uses TRBV29-1 with TRBJ1-1; 8 bases match TRBD1. With V trimmed by 5 bases and J by 1 base, 9 bases remained unmatched. The germline gives CDR1 SQVTM, CDR2 ANQGSEA. CDR3 length: 15 amino acids. CDR3 nucleotide sequence: TGCAGCGTTCAGGGGGCAAGTGGGGAGAACACTGAAGCTTTCTTT. The encoded protein is CSVQGASGENTEAFF. The variable domain in full, completed from reference TRBV29-1 and TRBJ1-1, reads SAVISQKPSRDICQRGTSLTIQCQVDSQVTMMFWYRQQPGQSLTLIATANQGSEATYESGFVIDKFPISRPNLTFSTLTVSNMSPEDSSIYLCSVQGASGENTEAFFGQGTRLTVV.

Comments on this clonotype: This sequence may be a read error, since a much larger clone differs from it by one base. The CDR3 is CAGSLSGANVLTF. DNA for the CDR3: TGTGCCGGCAGTTTGTCTGGGGCCAACGTCCTGACTTTC. The rearrangement links TRBV28 to TRBJ2-6; D remains unclear. CDR3 length: 13 residues. CDR1 MDHEN and CDR2 SYDVKM come from the germline V gene.

This clonotype was counted only a few times. J is TRBJ2-5 and V is TRBV10-3, with D hard to call. Trimming stripped 6 bases from V and 3 bases from J, with 14 bases between. This CDR3 is built from 14 residues. Germline CDR1 ENHRY, CDR2 SYGVKD. The DNA for the CDR3 is TGTGCCATCAGCCGGAGCTTGGAAAAAGAGACCCAGTACTTC. Translated, it gives CAISRSLEKETQYF.